A single sample gave rise to the 18 T cell receptor beta chains below, sequenced in a study of shared clonotypes between healthy human individuals. Only in-frame clones appear in the TCRdb table, and some are missing; sequencing was by immunoSEQ multiplex PCR. The top ten hold roughly 10% of the sample, which has around 200,000 clones, approximately 60% seen once. The source material was memory CD4+ T cells sorted from blood. Described subset: CD45RA-negative fraction. The origin of the receptors is a young man in good health.

This clone was recorded once. The chain uses TRBV5-1 and TRBJ2-1; TRBD2 matches at 10 bases. CDR1 SGHRS and CDR2 YFSETQ come from the germline V gene. Trimming at V came to 1 base and at J to 8 bases, leaving 3 bases not matched to a gene. The CDR3 runs to 14 residues. This CDR3 is CASSLSSGSDEQFF. In DNA, the CDR3 is TGCGCCAGCAGCTTGTCTAGCGGGAGCGATGAGCAGTTCTTC.

This clone was detected many times. V gene TRBV18 combines with J gene TRBJ1-1, with 7 bases aligning to TRBD1. Germline trimming cut 1 base from V and 8 bases from J; bases unmatched to any gene: 13. Germline values: CDR1 KGHSH, CDR2 LQKENI. This CDR3 is built from 16 residues. CDR3 in DNA: TGTGCCAGCTCACCACGAGCCATTTTGACAGGGACCGAAGCTTTCTTT. Protein sequence: CASSPRAILTGTEAFF.

The chain carries TRBV21-1 and TRBJ2-2; TRBD2 is the table's D call, not checked against the DNA. TRBV21-1 is given as a pseudogene. There are 13 residues in the CDR3. The CDR3 region has the DNA TGTGCCACCCCGACTAGCGGCACCGGGGAGCTGTTTTTT. It specifies CATPTSGTGELFF.

The table lists this clone with a few counts. The chain employs TRBV6-1 and TRBJ2-2; a weak D match, TRBD2 (5 bases). Trimming stripped 6 bases from V and 2 bases from J, with 10 bases between. CDR3 size: 14 residues. Germline loops: CDR1 MNHNS, CDR2 SASEGT. The CDR3 DNA follows: TGTGCCAGCAGCCCGACTACCAACACCGGGGAGCTGTTTTTT. Amino acid sequence: CASSPTTNTGELFF.

This clone is a singleton in its sample. The V and J genes are TRBV30 and TRBJ2-7; TRBD1 or TRBD2 may be the D gene (5 bases each). V gave up 0 bases and J gave up 6 bases, with 12 bases separating them. Looked up from germline, CDR1 is GTSNPN and CDR2 is SVGIG (reference sequence). The CDR3 is made up of 13 amino acids. CDR3 nucleotide sequence: TGTGCCTGGAGTGTACTAGGGCAGGGCGAGCAGTACTTC. This encodes CAWSVLGQGEQYF.

This chain connects TRBV18 to TRBJ2-1, with a weak D call TRBD1 (7 bases). V lost 3 bases and J 5 bases, leaving 14 bases between the germline ends. The CDR3 is 15 residues long. CDR1 and CDR2 from the germline V gene are KGHSH and LQKENI. CDR3 sequence (DNA): TGTGCCAGCTCACCGGACCAGGGGGGAAACAATGAGCAGTTCTTC. Protein product: CASSPDQGGNNEQFF.

The chain carries TRBV5-4 and TRBJ2-7; 12 nucleotides line up with TRBD1. Germline V gene lookup returns CDR1 SGHNT and CDR2 YYREEE (reference sequence). The CDR3 is 16 amino acids. Trimming removed 1 base from V and 5 bases from J; junction bases left unmatched: 7. The DNA for the CDR3 is TGTGCCAGCAGCTTGCCCCCCGGGACAGGGGGCGACGAGCAGTACTTC. Its protein is CASSLPPGTGGDEQYF.

The chain recombines TRBV2 with TRBJ1-5; D remains ambiguous. The CDR3 contains 13 residues. CDR1 and CDR2 (germline): SNHLY, FYNNEI. V shed 7 bases and J shed 1 base, with 8 bases lying between them. The CDR3 sequence: CASKQNSNQPQHF. Written as DNA, the CDR3 is TGTGCCAGCAAGCAGAACAGCAATCAGCCCCAGCATTTT.

The chain couples TRBV27 to TRBJ1-2; tentative D call: TRBD1 (5 bases). Germline assignment: CDR1 MNHEY and CDR2 SMNVEV (reference sequence). The CDR3 has 11 residues. Trimming stripped 6 bases from V and 4 bases from J, with 6 bases between. The CDR3 nucleotides read TGTGCCAGCAGCCAGGGCTATGGCTACACCTTC. Translation gives CASSQGYGYTF.

This clone was recorded once. This chain joins TRBV7-2 and TRBJ2-3; weak D call: TRBD1 (6 bases). The CDR3 runs 13 residues. CDR1 is SGHTA, CDR2 FQGNSA, per germline. V shed 1 base and J shed 6 bases, with 8 bases lying between them. The CDR3 reads CASSLDRVDTQYF. Written as DNA, the CDR3 is TGTGCCAGCAGCTTAGACAGGGTGGATACGCAGTATTTT.

V gene TRBV4-3 combines with J gene TRBJ1-5; TRBD1 might be the D (5 bases). There are 15 residues in the CDR3. Per the germline V gene, CDR1 is LGHNA and CDR2 is YSLEER. V lost 0 bases, J lost 6 bases, and 12 bases lay in between. The CDR3 bases are TGCGCCAGCAGCCAAGAAGTGGGGGGACCTCAGCCCCAGCATTTT. Protein product: CASSQEVGGPQPQHF.

CDR3 DNA: TGTGCCAGCAGTTCAGTAGCGGGGGTTTCAGATACGCAGTATTTT. Translation: CASSSVAGVSDTQYF. The chain uses TRBV28 and TRBJ2-3; 9 nucleotides match TRBD2. From germline, CDR1 is MDHEN and CDR2 SYDVKM. With 4 bases clipped from V and 4 bases from J, the junction kept 6 bases outside the gene matches. The CDR3 is 15 residues long.

This clone was seen only once. The V call is TRBV12-5, the J call TRBJ2-3; 13 bases are shared with TRBD2. Trimming removed 6 bases from V and 5 bases from J; junction bases left unmatched: 8. The length of the CDR3 is 16 residues. Germline lookup yields CDR1 LGHNT and CDR2 FRNRAP. The CDR3 sequence is CASGRGLAGVEDTQYF. In DNA, the CDR3 is TGTGCTAGTGGCCGCGGACTAGCGGGAGTTGAAGATACGCAGTATTTT.

Only a few counts were recorded for this clone. The rearrangement uses TRBV7-2 and TRBJ2-3; D is undetermined. CDR1 SGHTA and CDR2 FQGNSA come from the germline V gene. V gave up 2 bases and J gave up 2 bases, with 8 bases separating them. The CDR3 is 14 residues long. The CDR3 bases are TGTGCCAGCAGCTTACTGGCACACACAGATACGCAGTATTTT. It specifies CASSLLAHTDTQYF.

The chain's CDR3 is CASSPPRGNGYTF. CDR3 bases: TGTGCCAGCAGCCCCCCCAGGGGGAATGGCTACACCTTC. This chain uses TRBV7-8 with TRBJ1-2; 7 positions match TRBD1. Germline values: CDR1 SGHVS, CDR2 FQNEAQ. Germline trimming cut 5 bases from V and 6 bases from J; bases unmatched to any gene: 6. The CDR3 has 13 residues. Looking up the rest from reference TRBV7-8 and TRBJ1-2 gives the full variable domain: GAGVSQSPRYKVAKRGQDVALRCDPISGHVSLFWYQQALGQGPEFLTYFQNEAQLDKSGLPSDRFFAERPEGSVSTLKIQRTQQEDSAVYLCASSPPRGNGYTFGSGTRLTVV.

In this sample, this clone is medium-sized. J is TRBJ1-2 and V is TRBV5-4, with TRBD1 matching over 8 bases. CDR1 and CDR2 from the germline V gene are SGHNT and YYREEE (reference sequence). V dropped 4 bases and J dropped 6; count of bases not matched to a gene: 11. This CDR3 is 15 amino acids long. The DNA for the CDR3 is TGTGCCAGCAGCCCGACCAGACAGGGGAGGAATGGCTACACCTTC. It yields the protein CASSPTRQGRNGYTF. Complete variable domain (other parts from reference TRBV5-4 and TRBJ1-2): ETGVTQSPTHLIKTRGQQVTLRCSSQSGHNTVSWYQQALGQGPQFIFQYYREEENGRGNFPPRFSGLQFPNYSSELNVNALELDDSALYLCASSPTRQGRNGYTFGSGTRLTVV.

The J gene is TRBJ2-7, the V gene TRBV11-2; 8 nucleotides agree with TRBD2. From germline, CDR1 is SGHAT and CDR2 FQNNGV. The CDR3 is made up of 14 amino acids. The V and J ends lost 1 base and 6 bases, in that order; junction bases with no gene match: 5. CDR3 nucleotides: TGTGCCAGCAGCTTAGGGCGGGGGGCGCGCGAGCAGTACTTC. It yields the protein CASSLGRGAREQYF.

This clone occurred once. The V gene is TRBV10-2, the J gene TRBJ1-3; 7 nucleotides line up with TRBD1. The V gene's germline CDR1 is WSHSY and CDR2 SAAADI. The CDR3 loop spans 13 amino acids. Trimming cost V 8 bases and J 4 bases; bases outside gene matches: 5. CDR3 sequence reads: CASSGQSGNTIYF. As DNA, the CDR3 is TGCGCCAGCTCGGGACAGTCGGGAAACACCATATATTTT.